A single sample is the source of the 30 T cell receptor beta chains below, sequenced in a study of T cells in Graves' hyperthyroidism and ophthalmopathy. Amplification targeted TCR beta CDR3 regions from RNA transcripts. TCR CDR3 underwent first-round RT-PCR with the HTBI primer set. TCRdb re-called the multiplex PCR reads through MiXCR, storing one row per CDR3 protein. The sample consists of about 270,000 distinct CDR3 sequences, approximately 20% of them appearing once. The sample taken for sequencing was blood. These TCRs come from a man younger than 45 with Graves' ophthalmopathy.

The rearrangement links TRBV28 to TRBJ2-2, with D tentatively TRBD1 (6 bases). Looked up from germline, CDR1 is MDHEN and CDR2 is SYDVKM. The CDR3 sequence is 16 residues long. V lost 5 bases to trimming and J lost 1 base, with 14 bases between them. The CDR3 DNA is TGTGCCAGCAGTACCGGGACAAACATGAACACCGGGGAGCTGTTTTTT. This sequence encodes CASSTGTNMNTGELFF.

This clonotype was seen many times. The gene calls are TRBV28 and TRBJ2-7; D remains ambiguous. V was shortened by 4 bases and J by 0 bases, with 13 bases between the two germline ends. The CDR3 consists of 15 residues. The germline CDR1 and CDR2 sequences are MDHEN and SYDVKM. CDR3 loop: CASSWPGSSSYEQYF. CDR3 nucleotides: TGTGCCAGCAGTTGGCCCGGGTCTAGCTCCTACGAGCAGTACTTC.

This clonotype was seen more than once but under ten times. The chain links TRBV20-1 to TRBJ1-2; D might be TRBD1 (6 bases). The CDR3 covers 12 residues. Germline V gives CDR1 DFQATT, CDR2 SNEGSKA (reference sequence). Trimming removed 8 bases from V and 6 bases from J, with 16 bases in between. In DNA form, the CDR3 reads TGCAGTTCCCGGGGGGCAGGGAATGGCTACACCTTC. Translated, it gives CSSRGAGNGYTF.

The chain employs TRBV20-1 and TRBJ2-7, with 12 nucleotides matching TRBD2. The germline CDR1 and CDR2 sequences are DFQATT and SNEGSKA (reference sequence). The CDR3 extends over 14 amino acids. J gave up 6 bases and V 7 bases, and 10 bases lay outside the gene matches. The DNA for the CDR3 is TGCAGTGTTCTTCCGACTAGCGGGAGAAGCGAGCAGTACTTC. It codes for CSVLPTSGRSEQYF.

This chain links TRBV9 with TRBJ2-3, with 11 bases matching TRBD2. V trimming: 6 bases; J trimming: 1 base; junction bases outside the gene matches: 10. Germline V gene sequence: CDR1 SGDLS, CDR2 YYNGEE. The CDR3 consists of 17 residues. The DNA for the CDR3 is TGTGCCAGCACCCACCCCGGGACTAGCGGACGCACAGATACGCAGTATTTT. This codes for CASTHPGTSGRTDTQYF.

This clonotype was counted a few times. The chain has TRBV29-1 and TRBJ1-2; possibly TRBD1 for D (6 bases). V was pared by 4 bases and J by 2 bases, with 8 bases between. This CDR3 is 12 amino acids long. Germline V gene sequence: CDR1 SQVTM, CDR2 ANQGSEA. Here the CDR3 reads CSVAQGNYGYTF. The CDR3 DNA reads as TGCAGCGTTGCACAGGGAAACTATGGCTACACCTTC.

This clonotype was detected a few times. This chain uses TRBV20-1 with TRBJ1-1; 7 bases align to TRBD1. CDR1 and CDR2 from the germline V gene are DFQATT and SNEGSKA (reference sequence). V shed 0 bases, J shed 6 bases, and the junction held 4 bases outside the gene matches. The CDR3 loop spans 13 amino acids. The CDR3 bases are TGCAGTGCTAGAGATTCCGGGACAGCTGAAGCTTTCTTT. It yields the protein CSARDSGTAEAFF.

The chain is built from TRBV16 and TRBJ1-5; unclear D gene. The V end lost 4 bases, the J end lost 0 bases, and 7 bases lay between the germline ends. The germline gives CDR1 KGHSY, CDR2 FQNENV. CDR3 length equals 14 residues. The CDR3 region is CASSRRNSNQPQHF. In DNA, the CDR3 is TGTGCCAGCAGCCGTAGGAATAGCAATCAGCCCCAGCATTTT.

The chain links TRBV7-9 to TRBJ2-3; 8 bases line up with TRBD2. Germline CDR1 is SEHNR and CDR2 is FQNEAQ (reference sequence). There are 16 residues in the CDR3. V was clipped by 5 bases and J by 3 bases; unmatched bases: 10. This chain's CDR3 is CASSPGSGSSTDTQYF. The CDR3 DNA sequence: TGTGCCAGCAGCCCTGGGAGCGGGAGTTCTACAGATACGCAGTATTTT.

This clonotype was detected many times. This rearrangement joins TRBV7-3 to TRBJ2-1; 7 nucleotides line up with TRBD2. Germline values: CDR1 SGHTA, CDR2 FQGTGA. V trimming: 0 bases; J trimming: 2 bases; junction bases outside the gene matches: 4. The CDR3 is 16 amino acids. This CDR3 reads CASSLTGGRAYNEQFF. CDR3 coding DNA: TGTGCCAGCAGCTTAACAGGTGGGAGGGCCTACAATGAGCAGTTCTTC.

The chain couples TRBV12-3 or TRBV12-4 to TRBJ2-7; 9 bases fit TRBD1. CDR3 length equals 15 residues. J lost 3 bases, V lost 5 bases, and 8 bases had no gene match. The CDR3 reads CASSQDRGGNYEQYF. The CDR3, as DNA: TGTGCCAGCAGTCAGGACAGGGGTGGTAACTACGAGCAGTACTTC.

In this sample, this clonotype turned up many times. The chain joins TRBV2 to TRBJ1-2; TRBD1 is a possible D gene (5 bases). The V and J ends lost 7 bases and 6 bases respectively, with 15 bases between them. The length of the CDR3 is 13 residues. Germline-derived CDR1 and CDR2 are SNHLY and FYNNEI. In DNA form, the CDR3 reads TGTGCCAGCAACACTCGGGGGTACGATGGCTACACCTTC. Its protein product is CASNTRGYDGYTF.

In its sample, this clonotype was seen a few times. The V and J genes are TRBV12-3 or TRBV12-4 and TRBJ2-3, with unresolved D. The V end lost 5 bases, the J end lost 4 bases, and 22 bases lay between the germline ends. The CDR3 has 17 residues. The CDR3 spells CASSAYMAAPSADTQYF. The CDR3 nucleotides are TGTGCCAGCAGTGCCTATATGGCGGCCCCAAGCGCAGATACGCAGTATTTT.

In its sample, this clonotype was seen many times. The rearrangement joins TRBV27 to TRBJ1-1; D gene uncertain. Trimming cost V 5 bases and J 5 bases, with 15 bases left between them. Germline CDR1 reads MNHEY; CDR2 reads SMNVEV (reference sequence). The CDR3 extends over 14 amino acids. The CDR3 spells CASSSQGSRTEAFF. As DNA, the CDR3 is TGTGCCAGCAGTAGTCAAGGGTCGAGAACTGAAGCTTTCTTT.

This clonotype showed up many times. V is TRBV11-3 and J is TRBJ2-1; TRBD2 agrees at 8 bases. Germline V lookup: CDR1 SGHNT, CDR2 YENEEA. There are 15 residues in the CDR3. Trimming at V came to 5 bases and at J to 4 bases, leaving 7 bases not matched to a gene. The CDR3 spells CASSREGRAYNEQFF. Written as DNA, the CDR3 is TGTGCCAGCAGCCGGGAGGGCCGGGCATACAATGAGCAGTTCTTC.

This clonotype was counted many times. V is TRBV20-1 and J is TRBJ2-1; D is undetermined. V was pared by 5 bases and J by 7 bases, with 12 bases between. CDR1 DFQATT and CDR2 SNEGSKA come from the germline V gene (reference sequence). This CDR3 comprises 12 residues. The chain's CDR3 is CSASDSGNEQFF. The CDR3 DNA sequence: TGCAGTGCTTCAGATAGTGGGAATGAGCAGTTCTTC.

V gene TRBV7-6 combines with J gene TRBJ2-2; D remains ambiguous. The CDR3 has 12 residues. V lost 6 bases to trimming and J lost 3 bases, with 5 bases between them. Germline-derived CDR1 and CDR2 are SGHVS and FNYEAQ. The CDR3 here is CASRHHTGELFF. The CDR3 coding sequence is TGTGCCAGCAGGCACCACACCGGGGAGCTGTTTTTT.

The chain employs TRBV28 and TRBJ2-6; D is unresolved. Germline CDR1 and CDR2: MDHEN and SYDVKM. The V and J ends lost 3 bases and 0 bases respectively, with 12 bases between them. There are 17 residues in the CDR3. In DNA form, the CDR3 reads TGTGCCAGCAGTTTTTGGCGTTCGGGCTCTGGGGCCAACGTCCTGACTTTC. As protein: CASSFWRSGSGANVLTF. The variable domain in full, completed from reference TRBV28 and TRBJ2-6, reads DVKVTQSSRYLVKRTGEKVFLECVQDMDHENMFWYRQDPGLGLRLIYFSYDVKMKEKGDIPEGYSVSREKKERFSLILESASTNQTSMYLCASSFWRSGSGANVLTFGAGSRLTVL.

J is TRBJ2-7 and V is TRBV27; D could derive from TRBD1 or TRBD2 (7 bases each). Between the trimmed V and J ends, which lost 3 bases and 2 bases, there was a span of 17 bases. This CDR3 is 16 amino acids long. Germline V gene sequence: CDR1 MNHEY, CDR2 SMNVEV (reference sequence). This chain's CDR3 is CASSLGGDSSPYEQYF. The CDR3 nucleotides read TGTGCCAGCAGTTTGGGGGGGGACAGCTCTCCCTACGAGCAGTACTTC.

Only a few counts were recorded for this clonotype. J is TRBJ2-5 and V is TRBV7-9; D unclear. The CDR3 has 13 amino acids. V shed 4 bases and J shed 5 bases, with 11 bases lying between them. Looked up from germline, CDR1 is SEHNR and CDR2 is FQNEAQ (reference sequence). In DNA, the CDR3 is TGTGCCAGCAGCTCGATGGGCGGCGAGACCCAGTACTTC. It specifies CASSSMGGETQYF.

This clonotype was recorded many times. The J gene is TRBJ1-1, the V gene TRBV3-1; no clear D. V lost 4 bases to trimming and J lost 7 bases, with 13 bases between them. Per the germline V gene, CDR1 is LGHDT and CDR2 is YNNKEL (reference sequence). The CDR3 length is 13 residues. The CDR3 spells CASSRGRGGEAFF. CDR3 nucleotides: TGTGCCAGCAGCCGCGGGAGAGGCGGTGAAGCTTTCTTT.

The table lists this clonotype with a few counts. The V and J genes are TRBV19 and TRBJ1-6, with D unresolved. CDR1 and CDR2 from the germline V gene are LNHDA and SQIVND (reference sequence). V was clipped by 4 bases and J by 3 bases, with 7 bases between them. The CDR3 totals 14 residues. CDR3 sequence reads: CASSSGSYNSPLHF. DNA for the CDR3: TGTGCCAGTAGTAGTGGAAGCTATAATTCACCCCTCCACTTT.

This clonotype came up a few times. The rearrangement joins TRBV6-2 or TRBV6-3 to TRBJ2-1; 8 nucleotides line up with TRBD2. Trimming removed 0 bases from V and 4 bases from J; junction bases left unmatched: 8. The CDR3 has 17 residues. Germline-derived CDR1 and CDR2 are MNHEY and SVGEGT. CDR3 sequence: CASSYSRTSFPYNEQFF. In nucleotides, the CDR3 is TGTGCCAGCAGTTACTCGAGGACTAGCTTTCCATACAATGAGCAGTTCTTC.

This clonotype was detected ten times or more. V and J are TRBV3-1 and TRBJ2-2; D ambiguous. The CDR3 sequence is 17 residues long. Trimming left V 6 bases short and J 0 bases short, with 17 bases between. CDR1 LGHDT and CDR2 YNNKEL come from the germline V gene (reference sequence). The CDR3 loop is CASSGARYLPNTGELFF. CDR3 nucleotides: TGTGCCAGCAGTGGCGCAAGATATCTTCCGAACACCGGGGAGCTGTTTTTT. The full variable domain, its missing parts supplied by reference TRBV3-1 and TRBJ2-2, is DTAVSQTPKYLVTQMGNDKSIKCEQNLGHDTMYWYKQDSKKFLKIMFSYNNKELIINETVPNRFSPKSPDKAHLNLHINSLELGDSAVYFCASSGARYLPNTGELFFGEGSRLTVL.

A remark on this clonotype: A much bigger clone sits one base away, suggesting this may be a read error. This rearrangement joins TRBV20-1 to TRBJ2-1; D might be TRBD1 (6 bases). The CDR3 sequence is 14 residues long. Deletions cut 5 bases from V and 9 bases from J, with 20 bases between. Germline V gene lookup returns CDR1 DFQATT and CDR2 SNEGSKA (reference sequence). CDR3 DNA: TGCAGTGCTCCAGGACAGTGGGGTCTGATTGAGCAGTTCTTC. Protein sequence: CSAPGQWGLIEQFF.

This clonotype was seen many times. CDR3 DNA sequence: TGTGCCAGCAGTTTAGCGGGCCGAGTGAACTATGGCTACACCTTC. This encodes CASSLAGRVNYGYTF. The V gene is TRBV12-3 or TRBV12-4, the J gene TRBJ1-2, with no clear D. Between the trimmed V and J ends, which lost 0 bases and 2 bases, there was a span of 10 bases. CDR3 length: 15 amino acids.

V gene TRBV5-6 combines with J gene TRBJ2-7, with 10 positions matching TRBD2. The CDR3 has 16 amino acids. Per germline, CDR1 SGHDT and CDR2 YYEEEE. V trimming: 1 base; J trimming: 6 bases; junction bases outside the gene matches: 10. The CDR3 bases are TGTGCCAGCAGCTTGACGGATCTAGCGGGAGCCGTCGAGCAGTACTTC. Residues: CASSLTDLAGAVEQYF.

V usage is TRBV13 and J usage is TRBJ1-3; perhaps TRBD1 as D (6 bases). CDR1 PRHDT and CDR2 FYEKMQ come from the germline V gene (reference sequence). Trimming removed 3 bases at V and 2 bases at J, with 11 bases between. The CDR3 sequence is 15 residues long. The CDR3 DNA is TGTGCCAGCAGCTTCTACAGGGAGGCTGGAAACACCATATATTTT. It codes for CASSFYREAGNTIYF.

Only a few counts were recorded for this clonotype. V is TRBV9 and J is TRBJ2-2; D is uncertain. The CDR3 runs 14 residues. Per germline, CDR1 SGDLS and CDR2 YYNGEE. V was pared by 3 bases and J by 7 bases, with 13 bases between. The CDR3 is CASSDQQAIGELFF. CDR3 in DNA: TGTGCCAGCAGCGATCAACAAGCCATCGGGGAGCTGTTTTTT.

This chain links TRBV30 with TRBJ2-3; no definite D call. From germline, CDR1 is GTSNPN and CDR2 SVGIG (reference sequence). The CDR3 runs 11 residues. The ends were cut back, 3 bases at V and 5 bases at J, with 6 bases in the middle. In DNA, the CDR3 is TGTGCCTGGAGGCCGATAGATACGCAGTATTTT. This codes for CAWRPIDTQYF. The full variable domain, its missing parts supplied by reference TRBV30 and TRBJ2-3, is SQTIHQWPATLVQPVGSPLSLECTVEGTSNPNLYWYRQAAGRGLQLLFYSVGIGQISSEVPQNLSASRPQDRQFILSSKKLLLSDSGFYLCAWRPIDTQYFGPGTRLTVL.